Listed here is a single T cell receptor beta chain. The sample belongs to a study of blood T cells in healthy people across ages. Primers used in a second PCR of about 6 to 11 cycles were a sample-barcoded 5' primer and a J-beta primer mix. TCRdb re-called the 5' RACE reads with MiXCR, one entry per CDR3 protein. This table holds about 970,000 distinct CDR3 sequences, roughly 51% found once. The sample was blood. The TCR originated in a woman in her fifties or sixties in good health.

In DNA form, the CDR3 reads TGTGCCAGCAGTAATATCCCGGGACTATCCTCCTACGAGCAGTACTTC. Amino acids: CASSNIPGLSSYEQYF. The rearrangement links TRBV13 to TRBJ2-7; 7 nucleotides agree with TRBD2. The V gene's germline CDR1 is PRHDT and CDR2 FYEKMQ (reference sequence). Trimming cost V 6 bases and J 0 bases; bases outside gene matches: 11. The CDR3 runs 16 residues.